This TCR beta chain was sequenced for a study of blood T cell repertoires in COVID-19. The wider study: Sources were T cells, B-cell-depleted T cells, or PBMCs; the material itself was cDNA or gDNA.

Original processing notes: Amplification of reference gene primers provided the estimated nucleated cell counts. Sequenced by immunoSEQ multiplex PCR; TCRdb stores in-frame clones only, minus some. The DNA was the basis for D and trimming; V, J and clone size are from that table. This repertoire shows under 70,000 clones, around 77% found once; its top ten account for over 7.5%. The germline V gene encodes CDR1 SGHNT and CDR2 YYREEE (reference sequence). V lost 5 bases and J lost 5; bases outside the gene matches: 11. The CDR3 runs 15 residues. The V gene is TRBV5-4, the J gene TRBJ2-5, with 8 bases aligning to TRBD2. This TCR came from a human donor in a cohort sampled during active COVID-19. The sequenced sample consisted of peripheral blood. The CDR3, as DNA: TGTGCCAGCAGTTCGGGAGGGGGGCGCGTGGAGACCCAGTACTTC. Encoded protein: CASSSGGGRVETQYF.